One sample yielded the 18 T cell receptor beta chains listed below, sequenced in a study of cytotoxic CD8 clonotypes in ibrutinib-treated CLL (dated by TCRdb to the early 2020s). The meaning of the sample's time point label: less than 30 months on ibrutinib. Library creation used the immunoSEQ multiplex PCR assay. TCRdb took this table from immuneACCESS and kept in-frame rearrangements with V and J called. Such tables lack part of the clones; where checked against another copy, unresolved V genes explain under half of the gap, and the rest is unexplained. The sample yields almost 250,000 clones; 60% to 75% were counted once. The top ten clones comprise approximately 15% of the sample. Sample: PBMCs, taken after 24 months of ibrutinib treatment. The receptors were sampled from a human donor with chronic lymphocytic leukemia.

This clone occurred a few times. The V call is TRBV30, the J call TRBJ1-2, with a tentative D call TRBD1 (5 bases). From germline, CDR1 is GTSNPN and CDR2 SVGIG (reference sequence). The CDR3 has 14 residues. Deletions cut 4 bases from V and 3 bases from J, with 15 bases between. Here the CDR3 reads CAWIFQTGYYGYTF. CDR3 nucleotide sequence: TGTGCCTGGATCTTTCAAACAGGTTACTATGGCTACACCTTC. Together with reference TRBV30 and TRBJ1-2, the CDR3 gives the full variable domain: SQTIHQWPATLVQPVGSPLSLECTVEGTSNPNLYWYRQAAGRGLQLLFYSVGIGQISSEVPQNLSASRPQDRQFILSSKKLLLSDSGFYLCAWIFQTGYYGYTFGSGTRLTVV.

This clone was seen once. This chain connects TRBV7-2 to TRBJ2-2, with TRBD2 identical over 7 bases. The junction had 6 bases not matched to a gene; V was cut back by 3 bases and J by 5 bases. This CDR3 spans 15 amino acids. In germline, CDR1 is SGHTA, CDR2 FQGNSA. The CDR3 DNA sequence: TGTGCCAGCAGCTTTAGCCAGGGAGGGACCGGGGAGCTGTTTTTT. This sequence encodes CASSFSQGGTGELFF.

This chain uses TRBV30 with TRBJ1-5; 7 positions match TRBD1. Looked up from germline, CDR1 is GTSNPN and CDR2 is SVGIG (reference sequence). J gave up 5 bases and V 4 bases, and 5 bases lay outside the gene matches. This CDR3 has 13 amino acids. The CDR3 protein is CAWNPTGDQPQHF. DNA of the CDR3: TGTGCCTGGAACCCTACAGGGGATCAGCCCCAGCATTTT.

This clone appeared once. The chain uses TRBV19 and TRBJ2-3; 10 nucleotides align to TRBD1. CDR3 length: 19 amino acids. The J segment lost 0 bases and the V segment lost 0 bases, leaving 9 bases of the junction unmatched. Germline assignment: CDR1 LNHDA and CDR2 SQIVND (reference sequence). Here the CDR3 reads CASSIDRQGALLSTDTQYF. CDR3 nucleotides: TGTGCCAGTAGTATAGATCGACAGGGGGCCCTCCTTAGCACAGATACGCAGTATTTT.

This rearrangement joins TRBV25-1 to TRBJ2-7; D perhaps matches TRBD1 (5 bases). The CDR3 runs 15 residues. Germline lookup yields CDR1 MGHDK and CDR2 SYGVNS. V lost 1 base and J 2 bases, leaving 12 bases between the germline ends. CDR3 in amino acids: CASSESGRVPYEQYF. The CDR3 DNA reads TGTGCCAGCAGTGAATCGGGCAGGGTGCCCTACGAGCAGTACTTC.

The CDR3 spells CASNKGQSGETQYF. In DNA form, the CDR3 reads TGTGCCAGCAATAAGGGACAATCGGGTGAGACCCAGTACTTC. V gene TRBV2 combines with J gene TRBJ2-5; tentative D call: TRBD1 (6 bases). This CDR3 has 14 amino acids. Germline values: CDR1 SNHLY, CDR2 FYNNEI. V was trimmed by 7 bases and J by 5 bases, leaving 17 bases between them.

This clone was picked up a small number of times. The V call is TRBV27, the J call TRBJ2-2, with 10 bases that match TRBD1. After removal of 5 bases from V and 6 bases from J, the junction contained 9 bases not matched to a gene. The germline CDR1 and CDR2 sequences are MNHEY and SMNVEV (reference sequence). The CDR3 runs to 16 residues. In DNA form, the CDR3 reads TGTGCCAGCAGTACCCCGGGACAGGGGAAATCCGGGGAGCTGTTTTTT. It encodes CASSTPGQGKSGELFF.

J is TRBJ2-5 and V is TRBV27; TRBD2 might be the D (5 bases). The V and J ends lost 7 bases and 2 bases respectively, with 23 bases between them. The CDR3 sequence is 17 residues long. Germline values: CDR1 MNHEY, CDR2 SMNVEV (reference sequence). The DNA for the CDR3 is TGTGCCAGCAAGAAAGAAAGCGGCCCTGGCGGGCAAGAGACCCAGTACTTC. It specifies CASKKESGPGGQETQYF.

The V gene is TRBV7-9, the J gene TRBJ1-4, with D unresolved. The V and J ends lost 5 bases and 8 bases respectively, with 15 bases between them. CDR3 length equals 14 residues. From germline, CDR1 is SEHNR and CDR2 FQNEAQ (reference sequence). Written as DNA, the CDR3 is TGTGCCAGCAGCCCACGCCGGGTGGAGGAAAAACTGTTTTTT. Its translation is CASSPRRVEEKLFF.

The chain recombines TRBV30 with TRBJ2-7; 7 nucleotides match TRBD2. The J segment lost 5 bases and the V segment lost 3 bases, leaving 10 bases of the junction unmatched. The CDR3 sequence is 14 residues long. Germline CDR1 reads GTSNPN; CDR2 reads SVGIG (reference sequence). The CDR3 loop reads CAWSPRLADNEQYF. CDR3 coding DNA: TGTGCCTGGAGCCCCCGACTAGCCGACAACGAGCAGTACTTC.

The chain joins TRBV7-8 to TRBJ2-3; D may be TRBD1 or TRBD2 (6 bases each). CDR3 size: 16 residues. Deletions cut 0 bases from V and 7 bases from J, with 17 bases between. Germline loops: CDR1 SGHVS, CDR2 FQNEAQ. CDR3 loop: CASSLATVKGGYTQYF. The CDR3 nucleotides are TGTGCCAGCAGCTTAGCGACAGTCAAGGGGGGATATACGCAGTATTTT.

With regard to this clone: Just one base apart from a much larger clone, this may be a read error. The genes are TRBV5-4 and TRBJ2-7; D not certain. The germline gives CDR1 SGHNT, CDR2 YYREEE (reference sequence). The CDR3 consists of 11 residues. The V end lost 2 bases, the J end lost 1 base, and 1 base lay between the germline ends. CDR3 sequence reads: CASSFSYEQYF. The CDR3 bases are TGTGCCAGCAGCTTTTCCTACGAGCAGTACTTC.

About this clone itself: This same CDR3 is encoded by further DNA sequences in the sample. The rearrangement uses TRBV7-2 and TRBJ1-5, with unresolved D. Deletions cut 1 base from V and 7 bases from J, with 5 bases between. The germline V gene encodes CDR1 SGHTA and CDR2 FQGNSA. The CDR3 has 12 amino acids. The CDR3: CASSLDGQPQHF. The CDR3, as DNA: TGTGCCAGCAGCTTAGATGGCCAGCCCCAGCATTTT.

The chain uses TRBV7-2 and TRBJ2-7; 9 bases map to TRBD2. From germline, CDR1 is SGHTA and CDR2 FQGNSA. CDR3 size: 15 residues. Germline trimming cut 3 bases from V and 3 bases from J; bases unmatched to any gene: 6. The chain's CDR3 is CASSFGAGGFYEQYF. Here the CDR3 DNA reads TGTGCCAGCAGCTTCGGAGCGGGAGGTTTCTACGAGCAGTACTTC.

This clone was seen just once. The CDR3 coding sequence is TGTGCCAGCAGCTTAACGGGCGCACAAGCCTACGAGCAGTACTTC. This sequence encodes CASSLTGAQAYEQYF. The chain uses TRBV7-3 and TRBJ2-7, with D uncertain. The CDR3 runs 15 residues. V was trimmed by 0 bases and J by 2 bases, leaving 11 bases between them. CDR1 and CDR2 (germline): SGHTA, FQGTGA. The whole variable domain, remainder taken from reference TRBV7-3 and TRBJ2-7, is GAGVSQTPSNKVTEKGKYVELRCDPISGHTALYWYRQSLGQGPEFLIYFQGTGAADDSGLPNDRFFAVRPEGSVSTLKIQRTERGDSAVYLCASSLTGAQAYEQYFGPGTRLTVT.

This clone was counted a single time. This rearrangement joins TRBV10-3 to TRBJ2-3; the D gene is possibly TRBD2 (5 bases). This CDR3 contains 15 residues. Germline V gives CDR1 ENHRY, CDR2 SYGVKD. V was trimmed by 6 bases and J by 0 bases, leaving 13 bases between them. The CDR3 spells CAISGSSVSTDTQYF. In DNA, the CDR3 is TGTGCCATCAGCGGCAGTAGCGTTAGCACAGATACGCAGTATTTT.

The gene calls are TRBV28 and TRBJ1-4, with TRBD1 matching 7 bases. The CDR3 covers 17 residues. J was trimmed by 0 bases and V by 5 bases; bases with no gene match: 9. From germline, CDR1 is MDHEN and CDR2 SYDVKM. The CDR3 sequence is CASSIPRTGATNEKLFF. The DNA of the CDR3 is TGTGCCAGCAGTATTCCTCGGACAGGCGCAACTAATGAAAAACTGTTTTTT.

This clone turned up a few times. The V and J genes are TRBV7-9 and TRBJ2-7; D is possibly TRBD2 (5 bases). CDR3 length: 15 amino acids. The germline gives CDR1 SEHNR, CDR2 FQNEAQ (reference sequence). The ends were cut back, 5 bases at V and 4 bases at J, with 18 bases in the middle. The CDR3 loop is CASSPSGGSRYEQYF. The CDR3 nucleotides read TGTGCCAGCAGCCCCTCTGGCGGGTCCAGGTACGAGCAGTACTTC. Supplemented by reference TRBV7-9 and TRBJ2-7, the full variable domain reads DTGVSQNPRHKITKRGQNVTFRCDPISEHNRLYWYRQTLGQGPEFLTYFQNEAQLEKSRLLSDRFSAERPKGSFSTLEIQRTEQGDSAMYLCASSPSGGSRYEQYFGPGTRLTVT.